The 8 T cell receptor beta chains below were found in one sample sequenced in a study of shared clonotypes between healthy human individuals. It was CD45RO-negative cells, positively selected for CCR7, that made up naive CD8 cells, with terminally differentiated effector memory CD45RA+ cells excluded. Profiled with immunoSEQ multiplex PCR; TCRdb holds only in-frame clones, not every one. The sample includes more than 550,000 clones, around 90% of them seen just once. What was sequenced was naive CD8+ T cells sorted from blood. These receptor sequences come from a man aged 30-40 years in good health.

DNA of the CDR3: TGTGCCAGCAGTTCCTCGGGGCGGGAACTGGGGTACGAGCAGTACTTC. This gives the protein CASSSSGRELGYEQYF. This chain links TRBV27 with TRBJ2-7, with a weak D call TRBD2 (6 bases). Germline CDR1 MNHEY, CDR2 SMNVEV (reference sequence). CDR3 length: 16 residues. Trimming shortened V by 4 bases and J by 4 bases, and 20 bases separated the two germline ends.

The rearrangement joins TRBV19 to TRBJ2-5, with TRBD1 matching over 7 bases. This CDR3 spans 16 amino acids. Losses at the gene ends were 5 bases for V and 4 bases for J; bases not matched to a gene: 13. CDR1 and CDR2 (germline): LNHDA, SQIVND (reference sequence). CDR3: CASSERPGQPLETQYF. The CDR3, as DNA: TGTGCCAGTAGTGAAAGACCGGGACAGCCTCTAGAGACCCAGTACTTC.

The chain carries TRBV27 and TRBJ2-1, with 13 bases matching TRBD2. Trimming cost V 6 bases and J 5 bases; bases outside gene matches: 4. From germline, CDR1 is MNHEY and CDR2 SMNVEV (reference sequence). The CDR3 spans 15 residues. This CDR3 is CASSHGTSGNNEQFF. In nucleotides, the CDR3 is TGTGCCAGCAGCCACGGGACTAGCGGGAACAATGAGCAGTTCTTC.

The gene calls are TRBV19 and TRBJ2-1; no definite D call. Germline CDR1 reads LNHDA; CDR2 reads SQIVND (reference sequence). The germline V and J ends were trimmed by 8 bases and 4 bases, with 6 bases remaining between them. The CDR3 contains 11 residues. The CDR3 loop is CASGIYNEQFF. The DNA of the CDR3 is TGTGCCAGTGGAATTTACAATGAGCAGTTCTTC. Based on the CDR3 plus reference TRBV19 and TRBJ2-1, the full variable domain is DGGITQSPKYLFRKEGQNVTLSCEQNLNHDAMYWYRQDPGQGLRLIYYSQIVNDFQKGDIAEGYSVSREKKESFPLTVTSAQKNPTAFYLCASGIYNEQFFGPGTRLTVL.

The CDR3 sequence is CATRPGTGDTDTQYF. The DNA of the CDR3 is TGTGCCACCCGCCCCGGGACAGGGGACACAGATACGCAGTATTTT. The gene calls are TRBV6-6 and TRBJ2-3, with 10 bases lining up with TRBD1. Trimming took 10 bases from V and 2 from J; bases not matched to a gene: 9. The germline V gene encodes CDR1 MNHNY and CDR2 SVGAGI (reference sequence). The CDR3 length is 15 residues.

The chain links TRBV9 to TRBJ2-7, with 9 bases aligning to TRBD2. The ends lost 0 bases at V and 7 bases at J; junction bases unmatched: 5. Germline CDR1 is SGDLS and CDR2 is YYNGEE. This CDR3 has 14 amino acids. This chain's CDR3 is CASSVGAGGQEQYF. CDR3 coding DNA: TGTGCCAGCAGCGTAGGCGCGGGAGGGCAAGAGCAGTACTTC.

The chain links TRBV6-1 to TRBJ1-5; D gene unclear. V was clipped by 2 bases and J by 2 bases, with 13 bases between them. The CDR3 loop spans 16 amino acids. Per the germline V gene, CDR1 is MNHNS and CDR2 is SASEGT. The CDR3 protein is CASSESQASGNQPQHF. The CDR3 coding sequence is TGTGCCAGCAGTGAAAGCCAGGCGTCTGGCAATCAGCCCCAGCATTTT.

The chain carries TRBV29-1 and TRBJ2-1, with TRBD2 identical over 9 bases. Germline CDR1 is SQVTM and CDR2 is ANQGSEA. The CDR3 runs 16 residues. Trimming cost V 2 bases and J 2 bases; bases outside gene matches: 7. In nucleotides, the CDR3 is TGCAGCGTTGAATTACTGCGGGAGGGCCCCTACAATGAGCAGTTCTTC. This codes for CSVELLREGPYNEQFF.